This TCR beta chain originates from a study of T cell clusters in autoimmune cytopenias. Turning to the study itself: Per sample, median TRB depth was approximately 48,000 reads, yielding a median roughly 2,000 distinct clonotypes.

CDR1 is SGHDT and CDR2 is YYEEEE in the germline V gene. CDR3 length: 17 amino acids. TRB was amplified by touch-down multiplex PCR, primer pools A and B combined. TCRdb reprocessed the multiplex PCR reads; each CDR3 protein has one entry and no DNA is given. The table for this sample gives 6,900 or so distinct CDR3 sequences. Findings of the study overall: The cluster-lack signature was not seen for secondary cytopenia versus chronic lymphocytic leukemia. Primary autoimmune cytopenia patients seemingly lacked the physiological T cell clusters found in healthy donors.

As regards this clonotype: Its antigen is not identified.

TRB was amplified from approximately 250 ng of peripheral blood genomic DNA per sample. This same sample was also taken into another study, of T cell repertoires in aging, cancer and after chemotherapy.

Sequenced sample: peripheral blood. The chain recombines TRBV5-6 with TRBJ2-1. The clonotype originates from a human donor in good health. CDR3 sequence reads: CASSLGQAVGWGNEQFF.